The 13 T cell receptor beta chains reported below all come from one sample, sequenced in a study of CD8+CD57+ T cells in acquired aplastic anemia. Study results and caveats: Diversity was reduced in patient CD8+CD57+ cells relative to total CD4+ and CD8+ pools.

These TCRs' antigens remain unknown. Sequencing involved patients with CD8+CD57+ cell expansion previously shown by flow cytometry. The TCR beta profiling, which covered VDJ combination and CDR3 sequence, was carried out using genomic DNA as the template. TCRdb passed the reads through MiXCR, listing each CDR3 protein once. This sample has around 19,000 distinct CDR3 sequences, with 40% found just once. The sequenced sample consisted of CD8+CD57+ T cells sorted from PBMCs. The subset is: bead-enriched CD8+CD57+ effector memory T cells from SAA patients. These receptors all stem from a human donor with aplastic anemia.

V and J are TRBV7-9 and TRBJ2-2, with D maybe TRBD1 (6 bases). The V and J ends lost 6 bases and 4 bases respectively, with 9 bases between them. This CDR3 region has 13 residues. Germline assignment: CDR1 SEHNR and CDR2 FQNEAQ (reference sequence). CDR3 sequence: CASSYRVTGELFF. CDR3 bases: TGTGCCAGCAGTTACAGGGTCACCGGGGAGCTGTTTTTT.

This clonotype was found a few times. The chain carries TRBV11-2 and TRBJ2-3, with D tentatively TRBD1 (6 bases). The CDR3 has 15 amino acids. Trimming shortened V by 4 bases and J by 5 bases, and 16 bases separated the two germline ends. Looked up from germline, CDR1 is SGHAT and CDR2 is FQNNGV. The CDR3 spells CASSSSGRGGDTQYF. The CDR3 DNA is TGTGCCAGCAGCTCCAGCGGCAGGGGTGGAGATACGCAGTATTTT.

Only a few counts were recorded for this clonotype. J is TRBJ2-3 and V is TRBV4-1; 13 bases line up with TRBD2. Germline assignment: CDR1 MGHRA and CDR2 YSYEKL. CDR3 length: 17 amino acids. The V gene end was trimmed by 3 bases and the J gene end by 2 bases; junction bases not matched to a gene: 5. This CDR3 reads CASSHPGTSGNTDTQYF. The DNA of the CDR3 is TGCGCCAGCAGCCATCCCGGGACTAGCGGGAACACAGATACGCAGTATTTT.

Notes on this clonotype: This CDR3 is missing its conserved last phenylalanine or tryptophan, likely due to a read error. V is TRBV2 and J is TRBJ2-4; 8 bases align to TRBD1. The DNA end lines up better with TRBJ2-7; the J call may be wrong. The germline V gene has CDR1 SNHLY and CDR2 FYNNEI. The CDR3 has 13 residues. CDR3 sequence: CASRETGAAEQYS. CDR3 in DNA: TGTGCCAGCAGAGAGACAGGGGCAGCCGAGCAGTACTCC.

This clonotype ranks as medium-sized. The chain links TRBV20-1 to TRBJ2-7; D gene unclear. CDR1 DFQATT and CDR2 SNEGSKA come from the germline V gene (reference sequence). Between the trimmed V and J ends, which lost 1 base and 3 bases, there was a span of 10 bases. The CDR3 consists of 13 residues. As DNA, the CDR3 is TGCAGTGCTAGAGGGTCGGCAGACTACGAGCAGTACTTC. Translated, it gives CSARGSADYEQYF.

The chain is built from TRBV7-2 and TRBJ1-5; D may be TRBD1 (6 bases). Germline CDR1 reads SGHTA; CDR2 reads FQGNSA. Trimming removed 3 bases at V and 7 bases at J, with 10 bases between. This CDR3 comprises 13 residues. CDR3: CASSFGGGQPQHF. The DNA for the CDR3 is TGTGCCAGCAGCTTCGGAGGGGGACAGCCCCAGCATTTT.

About this clonotype: Relative to the germline gene, one junction end is altered; a read error may explain this. The chain has TRBV2 and TRBJ1-1; D remains unclear. CDR1 and CDR2 (germline): SNHLY, FYNNEI. The CDR3 runs 11 residues. The CDR3 here is CASREDTEAFF. The DNA of the CDR3 is TGTGCCAGCAGGGAAGACACTGAAGCTTTCTTT.

This clonotype appeared many times. The rearrangement joins TRBV6-6 to TRBJ2-7; D call uncertain. Deletions cut 0 bases from V and 3 bases from J, with 9 bases between. The germline V gene encodes CDR1 MNHNY and CDR2 SVGAGI (reference sequence). The CDR3 runs 14 residues. This chain's CDR3 is CASSYSAGFYEQYF. CDR3 nucleotides: TGTGCCAGCAGTTACTCCGCAGGCTTCTACGAGCAGTACTTC.

This sequence joins TRBV29-1 and TRBJ1-1, with 11 bases aligning to TRBD1. This CDR3 spans 14 amino acids. Germline V gene data show CDR1 as SQVTM and CDR2 as ANQGSEA. The V segment lost 8 bases and the J segment 10 bases; nucleotides outside the gene matches: 15. The CDR3, as DNA: TGCAGCTTTTTACCCTTTGGGACAGGGGGGCGAGCTTTCTTT. Its translation is CSFLPFGTGGRAFF.

The chain combines TRBV9 with TRBJ2-1; D possibly corresponds to TRBD1 (5 bases). Between the trimmed V and J ends, which lost 4 bases and 2 bases, there was a span of 13 bases. There are 15 residues in the CDR3. Germline V gene sequence: CDR1 SGDLS, CDR2 YYNGEE. In nucleotides, the CDR3 is TGTGCCAGCAGCCCGCAGGGTAACACCTACAATGAGCAGTTCTTC. The encoded protein is CASSPQGNTYNEQFF. Full variable domain (outside the CDR3, taken from reference TRBV9 and TRBJ2-1): DSGVTQTPKHLITATGQRVTLRCSPRSGDLSVYWYQQSLDQGLQFLIQYYNGEERAKGNILERFSAQQFPDLHSELNLSSLELGDSALYFCASSPQGNTYNEQFFGPGTRLTVL.

Only a few counts were recorded for this clonotype. V usage is TRBV9 and J usage is TRBJ2-5; tentatively, D is TRBD1 (6 bases). From germline, CDR1 is SGDLS and CDR2 YYNGEE. V was trimmed by 0 bases and J by 4 bases, leaving 10 bases between them. This CDR3 contains 14 residues. CDR3 amino acids: CASSVETGSETQYF. For the CDR3, the DNA is TGTGCCAGCAGCGTAGAAACAGGGTCAGAGACCCAGTACTTC. Variable domain in full (rest from reference TRBV9 and TRBJ2-5): DSGVTQTPKHLITATGQRVTLRCSPRSGDLSVYWYQQSLDQGLQFLIQYYNGEERAKGNILERFSAQQFPDLHSELNLSSLELGDSALYFCASSVETGSETQYFGPGTRLLVL.

This clonotype was seen a few times. The rearrangement joins TRBV28 to TRBJ2-7; 9 nucleotides match TRBD2. Germline CDR1 and CDR2: MDHEN and SYDVKM. Trimming took 6 bases from V and 3 from J; bases not matched to a gene: 9. The CDR3 consists of 15 residues. CDR3 nucleotides: TGTGCCAGCAGGTCAATGCGGGGGGGACGCTACGAGCAGTACTTC. Protein product: CASRSMRGGRYEQYF.

In its sample, this clonotype ranks as medium-sized. CDR3 nucleotides: TGCGCCAGCAGCCTTCCCACCAACACTTTAACTAGCGGGAGCTTTGAGACCCAGTACTTC. Translated: CASSLPTNTLTSGSFETQYF. The rearrangement uses TRBV5-1 and TRBJ2-5; 11 bases map to TRBD2. V was clipped by 4 bases and J by 5 bases; unmatched bases: 22. The CDR3 is made up of 20 amino acids. Germline CDR1 SGHRS, CDR2 YFSETQ.